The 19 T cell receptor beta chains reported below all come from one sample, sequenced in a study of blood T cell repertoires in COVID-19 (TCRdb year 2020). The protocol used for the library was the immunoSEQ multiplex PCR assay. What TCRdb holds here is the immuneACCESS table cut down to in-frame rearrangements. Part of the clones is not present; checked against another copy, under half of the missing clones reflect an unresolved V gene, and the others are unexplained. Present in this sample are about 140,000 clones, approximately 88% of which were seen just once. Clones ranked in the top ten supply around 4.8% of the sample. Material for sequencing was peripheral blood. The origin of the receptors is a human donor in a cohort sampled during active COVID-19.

In nucleotides, the CDR3 is TGTGCCAGTAGTATTGAGGGGGCCCAGGGGACCCGCGGCTACACCTTC. Translated: CASSIEGAQGTRGYTF. V gene TRBV19 combines with J gene TRBJ1-2; TRBD1 aligns across 7 bases. J was trimmed by 8 bases and V by 3 bases; bases with no gene match: 15. There are 16 residues in the CDR3. Per the germline V gene, CDR1 is LNHDA and CDR2 is SQIVND (reference sequence).

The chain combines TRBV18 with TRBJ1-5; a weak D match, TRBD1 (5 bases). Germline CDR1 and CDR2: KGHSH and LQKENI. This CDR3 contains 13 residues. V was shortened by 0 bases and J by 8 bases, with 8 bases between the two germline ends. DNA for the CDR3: TGTGCCAGCTCACCACCTTCGGGGGAGCCCCAGCATTTT. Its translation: CASSPPSGEPQHF. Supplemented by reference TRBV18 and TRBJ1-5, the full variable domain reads NAGVMQNPRHLVRRRGQEARLRCSPMKGHSHVYWYRQLPEEGLKFMVYLQKENIIDESGMPKERFSAEFPKEGPSILRIQQVVRGDSAAYFCASSPPSGEPQHFGDGTRLSIL.

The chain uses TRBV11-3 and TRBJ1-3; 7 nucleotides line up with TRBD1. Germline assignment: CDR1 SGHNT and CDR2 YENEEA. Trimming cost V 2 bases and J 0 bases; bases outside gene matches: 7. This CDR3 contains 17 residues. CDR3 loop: CASSLLTGVPSGNTIYF. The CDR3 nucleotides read TGTGCCAGCAGCTTACTCACAGGGGTCCCCTCTGGAAACACCATATATTTT. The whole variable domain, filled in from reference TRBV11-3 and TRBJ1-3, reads EAGVVQSPRYKIIEKKQPVAFWCNPISGHNTLYWYLQNLGQGPELLIRYENEEAVDDSQLPKDRFSAERLKGVDSTLKIQPAELGDSAVYLCASSLLTGVPSGNTIYFGEGSWLTVV.

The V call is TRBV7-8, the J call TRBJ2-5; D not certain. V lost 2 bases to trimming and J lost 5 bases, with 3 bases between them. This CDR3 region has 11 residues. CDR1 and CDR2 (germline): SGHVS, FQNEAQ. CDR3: CASSLSETQYF. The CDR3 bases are TGTGCCAGCAGCTTATCTGAGACCCAGTACTTC. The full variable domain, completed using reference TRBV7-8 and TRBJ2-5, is GAGVSQSPRYKVAKRGQDVALRCDPISGHVSLFWYQQALGQGPEFLTYFQNEAQLDKSGLPSDRFFAERPEGSVSTLKIQRTQQEDSAVYLCASSLSETQYFGPGTRLLVL.

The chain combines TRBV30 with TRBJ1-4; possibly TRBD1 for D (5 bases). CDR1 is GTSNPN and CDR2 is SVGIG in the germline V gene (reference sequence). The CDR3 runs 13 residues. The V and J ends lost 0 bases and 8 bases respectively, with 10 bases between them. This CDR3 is CAWSVQGGEKLFF. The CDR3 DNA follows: TGTGCCTGGAGTGTGCAGGGAGGCGAAAAACTGTTTTTT.

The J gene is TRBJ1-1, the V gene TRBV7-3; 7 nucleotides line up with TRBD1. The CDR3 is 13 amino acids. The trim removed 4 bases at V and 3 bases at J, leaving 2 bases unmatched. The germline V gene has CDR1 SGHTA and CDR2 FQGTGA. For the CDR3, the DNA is TGTGCCAGCAGCTCGGGACAGCACACTGAAGCTTTCTTT. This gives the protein CASSSGQHTEAFF. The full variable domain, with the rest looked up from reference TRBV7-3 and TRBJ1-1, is GAGVSQTPSNKVTEKGKYVELRCDPISGHTALYWYRQSLGQGPEFLIYFQGTGAADDSGLPNDRFFAVRPEGSVSTLKIQRTERGDSAVYLCASSSGQHTEAFFGQGTRLTVV.

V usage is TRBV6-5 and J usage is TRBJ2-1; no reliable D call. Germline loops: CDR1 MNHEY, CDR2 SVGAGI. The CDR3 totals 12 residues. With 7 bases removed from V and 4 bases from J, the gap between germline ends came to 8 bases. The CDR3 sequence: CASTAGYNEQFF. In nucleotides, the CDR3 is TGTGCCAGCACGGCAGGATACAATGAGCAGTTCTTC.

This CDR3 is CASSPRTANSYNEQFF. CDR3 nucleotide sequence: TGTGCCAGCAGCCCCCGGACAGCCAATTCCTACAATGAGCAGTTCTTC. The rearrangement links TRBV9 to TRBJ2-1, with D possibly TRBD1 on 6 matching bases. Germline V gene sequence: CDR1 SGDLS, CDR2 YYNGEE. The CDR3 sequence is 16 residues long. Trimming took off 4 bases at V and 1 base at J, with 15 bases between the two ends.

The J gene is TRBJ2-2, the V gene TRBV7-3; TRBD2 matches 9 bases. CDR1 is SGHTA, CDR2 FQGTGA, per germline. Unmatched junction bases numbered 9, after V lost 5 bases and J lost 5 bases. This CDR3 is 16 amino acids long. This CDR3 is CASSPTSGGGTGELFF. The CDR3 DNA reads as TGTGCCAGCAGCCCGACTAGCGGAGGGGGAACCGGGGAGCTGTTTTTT.

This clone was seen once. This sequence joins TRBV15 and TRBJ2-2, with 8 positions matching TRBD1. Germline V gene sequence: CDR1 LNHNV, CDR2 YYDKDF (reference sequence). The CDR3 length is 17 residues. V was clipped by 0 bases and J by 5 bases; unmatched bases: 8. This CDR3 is CATSRDIQGALTGELFF. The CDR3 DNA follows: TGTGCCACCAGCAGAGACATTCAGGGGGCGCTTACCGGGGAGCTGTTTTTT.

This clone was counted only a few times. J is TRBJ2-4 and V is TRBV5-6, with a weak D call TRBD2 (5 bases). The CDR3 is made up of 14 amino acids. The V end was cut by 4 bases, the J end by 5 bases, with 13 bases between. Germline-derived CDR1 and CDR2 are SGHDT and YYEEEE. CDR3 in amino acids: CASSPASSENIQYF. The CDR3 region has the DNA TGTGCCAGCAGCCCCGCTAGTAGCGAAAACATTCAGTACTTC.

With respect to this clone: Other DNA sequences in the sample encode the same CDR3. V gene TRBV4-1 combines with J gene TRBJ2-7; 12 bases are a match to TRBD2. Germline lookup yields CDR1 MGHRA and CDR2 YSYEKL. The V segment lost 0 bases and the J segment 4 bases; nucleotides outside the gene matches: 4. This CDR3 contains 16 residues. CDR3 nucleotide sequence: TGCGCCAGCAGCCAAGAGAGACTAGCGGGAGTTTACGAGCAGTACGTC. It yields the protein CASSQERLAGVYEQYV.

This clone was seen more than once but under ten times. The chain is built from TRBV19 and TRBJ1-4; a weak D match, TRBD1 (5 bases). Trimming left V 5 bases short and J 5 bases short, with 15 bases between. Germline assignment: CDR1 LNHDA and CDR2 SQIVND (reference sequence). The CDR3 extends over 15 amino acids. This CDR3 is CASSLRWAGNEKLFF. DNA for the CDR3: TGTGCCAGTAGTCTCCGGTGGGCAGGGAATGAAAAACTGTTTTTT.

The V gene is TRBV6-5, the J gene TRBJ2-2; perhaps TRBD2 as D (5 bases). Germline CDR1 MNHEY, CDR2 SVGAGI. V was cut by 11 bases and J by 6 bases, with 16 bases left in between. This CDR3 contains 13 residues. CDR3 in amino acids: CAAPGLGAGELFF. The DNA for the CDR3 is TGTGCCGCACCCGGACTCGGGGCCGGGGAGCTGTTTTTT.

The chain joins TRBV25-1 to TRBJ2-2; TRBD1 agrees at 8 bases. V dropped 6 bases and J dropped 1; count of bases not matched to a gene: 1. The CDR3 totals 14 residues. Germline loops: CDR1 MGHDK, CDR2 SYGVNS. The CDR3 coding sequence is TGTGCCAGCAGGGGACAGGTGAACACCGGGGAGCTGTTTTTT. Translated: CASRGQVNTGELFF.

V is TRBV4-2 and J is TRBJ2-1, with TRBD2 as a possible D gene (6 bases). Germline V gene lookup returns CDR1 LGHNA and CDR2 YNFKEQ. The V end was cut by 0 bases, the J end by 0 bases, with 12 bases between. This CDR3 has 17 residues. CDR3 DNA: TGTGCCAGCAGCCAAGATTACCTAGCGACCTCCTACAATGAGCAGTTCTTC. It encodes CASSQDYLATSYNEQFF.

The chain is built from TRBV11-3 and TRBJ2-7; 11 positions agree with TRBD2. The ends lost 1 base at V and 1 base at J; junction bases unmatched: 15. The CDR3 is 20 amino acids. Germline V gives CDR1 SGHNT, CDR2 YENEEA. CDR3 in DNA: TGTGCCAGCAGCTTAGGGTTGGCGCCGGGGCGGACTAGCGGGTCCTACGAGCAGTACGTC. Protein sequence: CASSLGLAPGRTSGSYEQYV.

In DNA form, the CDR3 reads TGTGCCAGCAGTTACAGGCGGGGGGGCCATTGGTACGAGCAGTACTTC. It yields the protein CASSYRRGGHWYEQYF. V and J are TRBV6-5 and TRBJ2-7; 9 bases agree with TRBD2. After removal of 2 bases from V and 4 bases from J, the junction contained 9 bases not matched to a gene. The CDR3 runs to 16 residues. From germline, CDR1 is MNHEY and CDR2 SVGAGI.

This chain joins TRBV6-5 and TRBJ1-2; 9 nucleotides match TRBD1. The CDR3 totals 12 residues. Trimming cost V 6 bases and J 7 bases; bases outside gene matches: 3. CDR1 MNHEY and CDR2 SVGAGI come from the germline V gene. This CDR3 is CASRGQGFGYTF. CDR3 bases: TGTGCCAGCAGGGGACAGGGTTTTGGCTACACCTTC.